This T cell receptor beta chain stems from a study of blood T cell repertoires in COVID-19. The wider study: Sites in the United States, Italy and Spain provided acute and convalescent COVID-19 samples. In each case, the material was cDNA or gDNA derived from T cells, B-cell-depleted T cells, or PBMCs.

Authors' processing steps: The assay estimated nucleated cells by amplifying reference gene primers. Method: immunoSEQ multiplex PCR; TCRdb's copy keeps in-frame clones and lacks some. The DNA gave D and trimming, while V, J and clone size come from that table. This sample has about 140,000 clones, with almost 90% found just once. The TCR originated in an older woman with acute or convalescent COVID-19. The sequenced sample consisted of peripheral blood.

CDR3 bases: TGCGCCAGCAGCTTTAGCCATCTGGACACTGAAGCTTTCTTT. Its protein is CASSFSHLDTEAFF. This sequence joins TRBV5-1 and TRBJ1-1; D call uncertain. The CDR3 is 14 residues long. Germline assignment: CDR1 SGHRS and CDR2 YFSETQ. V gave up 2 bases and J gave up 3 bases, with 11 bases separating them.